These T cell receptor beta chains were read from a single sample in a study of blood T cell repertoires in COVID-19. Repertoires were generated with immunoSEQ multiplex PCR, while TCRdb's copy carries only in-frame clones and drops some. The sample has around 220,000 clones, roughly 80% seen once. The sequenced sample was peripheral blood. These receptors originate from a human donor in a cohort sampled during active COVID-19. Both conserved end residues are part of each CDR3. The D gene is left open where the match is weak. The size of a clone is reported for some rows only, either as once, few or many, or as a class for expanded clones.

clone size	V gene	J gene	D gene	CDR3 DNA	CDR3 protein
once	TRBV6-5	TRBJ2-3	TRBD1	TGTGCCAGCAGGGACAGGAGCACAGATACGCAGTATTTT	CASRDRSTDTQYF
.	TRBV14	TRBJ1-4	.	TGTGCCAGCAGCCAAGGGAGCCGGGTAGAAAAACTGTTTTTT	CASSQGSRVEKLFF
.	TRBV10-1	TRBJ2-7	.	TGCGCCAGCAGTGAGTCACGTTGCCTCCCCAGATTCTACGAGCAGTACTTC	CASSESRCLPRFYEQYF
many	TRBV28	TRBJ2-7	.	TGTGCCAGCAGTCGGAGGACGGACTCCTACGAGCAGTACTTC	CASSRRTDSYEQYF
.	TRBV7-3	TRBJ2-7	.	TGTGCCAGCAGCAAGGCAGGGACCTACGAGCAGTACTTC	CASSKAGTYEQYF
.	TRBV19	TRBJ2-1	.	TGTGCCAGTAGTCCAGACAGTTACAATGAGCAGTTCTTC	CASSPDSYNEQFF
.	TRBV7-2	TRBJ2-3	.	TGTGCCAGCAGCCCCCGACACCGCACAGATACGCAGTATTTT	CASSPRHRTDTQYF
.	TRBV5-1	TRBJ1-6	TRBD1	TGCGCCAGCAGCTGGGGTGGACAGGGGGTTAATTCACCCCTCCACTTT	CASSWGGQGVNSPLHF
.	TRBV28	TRBJ1-6	.	TGTGCCAGCGCTGACAGAAGCTCCTATAATTCACCCCTCCACTTT	CASADRSSYNSPLHF
.	TRBV7-2	TRBJ2-4	.	TGTGCCAGCAGTCCAGTTAGCGGAGTAGCCAAAAACATTCAGTACTTC	CASSPVSGVAKNIQYF
.	TRBV30	TRBJ2-2	.	TGTGCCTGGAGCCATCGGGGGGCAGGCACCGGGGAGCTGTTTTTT	CAWSHRGAGTGELFF
.	TRBV6-1	TRBJ2-5	.	TGTGCCAGCAGTGAAGCCCGGCTAGCTTTAACAGAGACCCAGTACTTC	CASSEARLALTETQYF
.	TRBV4-2	TRBJ1-3	.	TGTGCCAGCAGCCAGGACGGGACATATGTGAACACCATATATTTT	CASSQDGTYVNTIYF
.	TRBV3-1/TRBV3-2	TRBJ2-5	.	TGTGCCAGCAGCCAAGATGTTGGGCAGGGCTTGGAGACCCAGTACTTC	CASSQDVGQGLETQYF
once	TRBV19	TRBJ2-1	TRBD2	TGTGCCAGTGCAGCTAGCGGGGGGTTCTCCTACAATGAGCAGTTCTTC	CASAASGGFSYNEQFF
.	TRBV7-8	TRBJ2-7	TRBD1	TGTGCCAGCAGCTCTCGTGCCCGGGACAGGTCCTACGAGCAGTACTTC	CASSSRARDRSYEQYF
few	TRBV2	TRBJ2-7	TRBD1	TGTGCCAGCAGTGAATTGGGACAGAACTACGAGCAGTACTTC	CASSELGQNYEQYF
.	TRBV6-2/TRBV6-3	TRBJ1-5	.	TGTGCCAGCAGTTACCCCAAAGGGAGGGCACGGGATTATCAGCCCCAGCATTTT	CASSYPKGRARDYQPQHF
.	TRBV27	TRBJ2-7	.	TGTGCCAGCCGCCCTTTTTTTAGGTGGGGAGGAACAACCTACGAGCAGTACTTC	CASRPFFRWGGTTYEQYF
.	TRBV5-4	TRBJ2-2	TRBD2	TGTGCCAGCAGCAACGGACTAGCGGGAATACTTACCGGGGAGCTGTTTTTT	CASSNGLAGILTGELFF
few	TRBV6-6	TRBJ2-2	.	TGTGCCAGCAGTTATAACAGGCTAACCGGGGAGCTGTTTTTT	CASSYNRLTGELFF
.	TRBV5-8	TRBJ1-6	.	TGTGCCAGCAGCCGACACCTGGCCAATTCACCCCTCCACTTT	CASSRHLANSPLHF
once	TRBV7-3	TRBJ1-1	.	TGTGCCAGCTCCCCGGGTGGAGCCGGGATGAACACTGAAGCTTTCTTT	CASSPGGAGMNTEAFF
few	TRBV7-2	TRBJ2-5	.	TGTGCCAGCAGCCCTGGTGCGGGACTTCAAGAGACCCAGTACTTC	CASSPGAGLQETQYF
.	TRBV6-5	TRBJ1-2	TRBD1	TGTGCCAGCAACAGGGGGCCTAACTATGGCTACACCTTC	CASNRGPNYGYTF
.	TRBV27	TRBJ2-7	.	TGTGCCAGCAGTTTAAAAGTTCCCCTCCAGGGAACCTACGAGCAGTACTTC	CASSLKVPLQGTYEQYF
.	TRBV7-9	TRBJ2-7	TRBD2	TGTGCCAGCAGCTTAACGAGCGGGAGGGCCTCCTACGAGCAGTACTTC	CASSLTSGRASYEQYF
.	TRBV20-1	TRBJ2-3	.	TGCAGTGCCCCTCCCACAGATACGCAGTATTTT	CSAPPTDTQYF
.	TRBV28	TRBJ1-3	TRBD1	TGTGCCAGCAGTTTAGGGACAGGGGGCGATGGAAACACCATATATTTT	CASSLGTGGDGNTIYF
.	TRBV5-5	TRBJ2-2	.	TGTGCCAGCAGCTTAGTGCGCACCGGGGAGCTGTTTTTT	CASSLVRTGELFF
.	TRBV10-3	TRBJ2-1	.	TGTGCCATCAGGGGTCCGGGACAAAAATACAATGAGCAGTTCTTC	CAIRGPGQKYNEQFF
.	TRBV9	TRBJ1-2	.	TGTGCCAGCAGCGTAGATGTTCTGGGTCAGGATTATGGCTACACCTTC	CASSVDVLGQDYGYTF
.	TRBV7-2	TRBJ1-2	.	TGTGCCAGCAGCTTAGTCCCAGGGCCTAACTATGGCTACACCTTC	CASSLVPGPNYGYTF
.	TRBV28	TRBJ1-2	.	TGTGCCAGCAGTAAGCCCCGGACAGCTAACTATGGCTACACCTTC	CASSKPRTANYGYTF
once	TRBV2	TRBJ2-5	TRBD2	TGTGCCAGCATAAGGGTAGCGGGGCAAGAGACCCAGTACTTC	CASIRVAGQETQYF
.	TRBV25-1	TRBJ2-3	TRBD2	TGTGCCAGCAGTGACGCGACTAGCGGGAGGGCGGATACGCAGTATTTT	CASSDATSGRADTQYF
.	TRBV6-5	TRBJ1-1	.	TGTGCCAGCAGTTACGAGGGCAGGGGATTAGCTTTCTTT	CASSYEGRGLAFF
.	TRBV29-1	TRBJ2-7	TRBD1	TGCAGCGTTGAAGGGACAGGGAGAGCCTACGAGCAGTACTTC	CSVEGTGRAYEQYF
.	TRBV5-6	TRBJ1-1	.	TGTGCCAGCAGCCGACCGGACATCTATCAAGACCTCACTGAAGCTTTCTTT	CASSRPDIYQDLTEAFF
many	TRBV27	TRBJ2-7	TRBD2	TGTGCCAGCAGTCAGCGGGAGGGCCGGGACGAGCAGTACTTC	CASSQREGRDEQYF
.	TRBV6-2/TRBV6-3	TRBJ2-5	TRBD2	TGTGCCAGCAGTTACTACGGGACTAGCGGCCCCCTACGGACCCAGTACTTC	CASSYYGTSGPLRTQYF
.	TRBV24-1	TRBJ2-1	TRBD2	TGTGCCACCAGTGACCCCCCTAGCGGGACCCTTTACAATGAGCAGTTCTTC	CATSDPPSGTLYNEQFF
.	TRBV24-1	TRBJ1-1	.	TGTGCCACCAGTGATCCGGTCGCGGGAGGCACTGAAGCTTTCTTT	CATSDPVAGGTEAFF
.	TRBV10-3	TRBJ2-2	.	TGTGCCATCAGTGAGCACCGACTAAACACCGGGGAGCTGTTTTTT	CAISEHRLNTGELFF
.	TRBV30	TRBJ1-5	TRBD1	TGTGCCTGGAGTCGGGACAGGGGCAACCAGCCCCAGCATTTT	CAWSRDRGNQPQHF
.	TRBV6-5	TRBJ1-3	TRBD1	TGTGCCAGCAGTTCACAGGGGATTAGGGGAAACACCATATATTTT	CASSSQGIRGNTIYF
few	TRBV4-1	TRBJ1-2	TRBD1	TGCGCCAGCAGCCAAGATAGACGGGACAGTACCTATGGCTACACCTTC	CASSQDRRDSTYGYTF
few	TRBV7-9	TRBJ1-1	.	TGTGCCAGCAGCTTGAGGGGGTGGAACACTGAAGCTTTCTTT	CASSLRGWNTEAFF
.	TRBV25-1	TRBJ2-1	.	TGTGCCAGCGAAGCTGGTAGCGCCGACGGGCATGAGCAGTTCTTC	CASEAGSADGHEQFF
.	TRBV11-2	TRBJ2-7	TRBD1	TGTGCCAGCAGCATCGACAGGGGCTCCTACGAGCAGTACTTC	CASSIDRGSYEQYF
.	TRBV6-5	TRBJ2-7	TRBD1	TGTGCCAGCGGACCCAGGGGGCCCCACGAGCAGTACTTC	CASGPRGPHEQYF